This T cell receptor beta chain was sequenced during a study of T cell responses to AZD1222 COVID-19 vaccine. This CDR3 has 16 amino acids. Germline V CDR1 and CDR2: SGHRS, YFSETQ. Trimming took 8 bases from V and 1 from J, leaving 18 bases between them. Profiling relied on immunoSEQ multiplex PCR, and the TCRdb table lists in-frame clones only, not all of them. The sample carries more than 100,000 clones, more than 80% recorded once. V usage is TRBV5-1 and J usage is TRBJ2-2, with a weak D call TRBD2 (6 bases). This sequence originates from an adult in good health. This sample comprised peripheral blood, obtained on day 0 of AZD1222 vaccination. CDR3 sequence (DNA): TGCGCCAGTACTAGTAGTGGGGGGATGAACACCGGGGAGCTGTTTTTT. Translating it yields CASTSSGGMNTGELFF.